A single sample is the source of the 18 T cell receptor beta chains below, sequenced in a study of blood T cell repertoires in COVID-19. Sequenced by immunoSEQ multiplex PCR; TCRdb stores in-frame clones only, minus some. The data show fewer than 100,000 clones, more than 75% seen once. The sequencing input was peripheral blood. These TCRs come from a human donor in a cohort sampled during active COVID-19.

V usage is TRBV2 and J usage is TRBJ1-2; possibly TRBD1 for D (6 bases). The CDR3 spans 13 residues. The germline V gene has CDR1 SNHLY and CDR2 FYNNEI. V gave up 6 bases and J gave up 4 bases, with 12 bases separating them. The CDR3 is CASRIGQLYGYTF. The CDR3 bases are TGTGCCAGCAGAATCGGACAGCTCTATGGCTACACCTTC.

The chain recombines TRBV15 with TRBJ2-3; 11 bases map to TRBD2. The CDR3 spans 14 residues. The germline CDR1 and CDR2 sequences are LNHNV and YYDKDF (reference sequence). V dropped 8 bases and J dropped 4; count of bases not matched to a gene: 5. CDR3 DNA sequence: TGTGCCACCCACCTGGGACTAGCGGCAGATACGCAGTATTTT. Translation gives CATHLGLAADTQYF. The whole variable domain, remainder taken from reference TRBV15 and TRBJ2-3, is DAMVIQNPRYQVTQFGKPVTLSCSQTLNHNVMYWYQQKSSQAPKLLFHYYDKDFNNEADTPDNFQSRRPNTSFCFLDIRSPGLGDTAMYLCATHLGLAADTQYFGPGTRLTVL.

The chain uses TRBV4-1 and TRBJ1-6, with a tentative D call TRBD1 (6 bases). Trimming took 1 base from V and 4 from J, leaving 11 bases between them. Germline CDR1 is MGHRA and CDR2 is YSYEKL. The CDR3 consists of 16 residues. The chain's CDR3 is CASSQARGNYNSPLHF. The CDR3 coding sequence is TGCGCCAGCAGCCAAGCCAGGGGAAATTATAATTCACCCCTCCACTTT.

The CDR3 coding sequence is TGTGCCAGCTCACCACGGGCCACGGGGAGCTCTGGAAACACCATATATTTT. It translates to CASSPRATGSSGNTIYF. The J gene is TRBJ1-3, the V gene TRBV18; D is unresolved. This CDR3 has 17 residues. CDR1 and CDR2 (germline): KGHSH, LQKENI. The germline V and J ends were trimmed by 1 base and 0 bases, with 13 bases remaining between them.

The genes are TRBV18 and TRBJ1-5, with a possible D match to TRBD1 (6 bases). Trimming pared 3 bases from V and 4 bases from J, leaving 13 bases between. The CDR3 consists of 15 residues. The V gene's germline CDR1 is KGHSH and CDR2 LQKENI. Here the CDR3 reads CASSPFGQYNQPQHF. The CDR3 DNA reads TGTGCCAGCTCACCCTTTGGACAGTATAATCAGCCCCAGCATTTT.

With respect to this clone: The identical CDR3 is also encoded by other nucleotide sequences in the sample. The chain carries TRBV27 and TRBJ2-7; D unresolved. This CDR3 is built from 13 residues. The ends were cut back, 2 bases at V and 2 bases at J, with 7 bases in the middle. Germline values: CDR1 MNHEY, CDR2 SMNVEV (reference sequence). The chain's CDR3 is CASSLAQAYEQYF. CDR3 in DNA: TGTGCCAGCAGTTTAGCGCAGGCCTACGAGCAGTACTTC.

The chain is built from TRBV12-3 or TRBV12-4 and TRBJ1-4; a possible D gene is TRBD1 (5 bases). Trimming took 8 bases from V and 6 from J, leaving 13 bases between them. The CDR3 consists of 13 residues. For the CDR3, the DNA is TGTGCCAGCTGGGGGGGAGTTGATGAAAAACTGTTTTTT. Protein product: CASWGGVDEKLFF.

The chain links TRBV5-8 to TRBJ2-7; 9 bases agree with TRBD1. There are 16 residues in the CDR3. Germline V gene sequence: CDR1 SGHTS, CDR2 YDEGEE. V gave up 4 bases and J gave up 5 bases; unmatched junction bases: 13. CDR3 coding DNA: TGTGCCAGCAGCCTGCTCTACCGGGACAGGGAAGACGAGCAGTACTTC. This translates into CASSLLYRDREDEQYF.

On this clone itself: A read error may produce the germline difference seen at one junction end. The genes are TRBV9 and TRBJ2-6; TRBD2 is a possible D gene (6 bases). The CDR3 consists of 16 residues. The germline V gene encodes CDR1 SGDLS and CDR2 YYNGEE. The CDR3 reads CASSVGRGSRANVLTF. DNA for the CDR3: TGTGCCAGCAGCGTAGGGCGGGGCTCTCGGGCCAACGTCCTGACTTTC.

The rearrangement joins TRBV24-1 to TRBJ1-4; 8 bases fit TRBD1. With V trimmed by 5 bases and J by 5 bases, 6 bases remained unmatched. The CDR3 runs to 15 residues. Germline CDR1 KGHDR, CDR2 SFDVKD. The CDR3 DNA reads as TGTGCCACCAGTGCAGGGACAGGATTAAATGAAAAACTGTTTTTT. Amino acids: CATSAGTGLNEKLFF.

The V and J genes are TRBV28 and TRBJ2-6; D might be TRBD1 (5 bases). This CDR3 region has 15 residues. Trimming took 7 bases from V and 1 from J, leaving 11 bases between them. The V gene's germline CDR1 is MDHEN and CDR2 SYDVKM. CDR3 region: CASTRTGSGANVLTF. As DNA, the CDR3 is TGTGCCAGCACCCGCACAGGATCTGGGGCCAACGTCCTGACTTTC. Drawing the rest from reference TRBV28 and TRBJ2-6, the complete variable domain is DVKVTQSSRYLVKRTGEKVFLECVQDMDHENMFWYRQDPGLGLRLIYFSYDVKMKEKGDIPEGYSVSREKKERFSLILESASTNQTSMYLCASTRTGSGANVLTFGAGSRLTVL.

The gene calls are TRBV3-1 (or the pseudogene TRBV3-2) and TRBJ1-4; D is undetermined. V lost 4 bases and J lost 4, with 16 bases in between. The CDR3 is 16 residues long. Germline CDR1 LGHDT, CDR2 YNNKEL (reference sequence). CDR3 coding DNA: TGTGCCAGCAGCCGCACCGGACGAGGAGGTAATGAAAAACTGTTTTTT. Its protein product is CASSRTGRGGNEKLFF.

The chain carries TRBV7-9 and TRBJ1-1; D may be TRBD1 (6 bases). The V end was cut by 3 bases, the J end by 6 bases, with 20 bases between. Per the germline V gene, CDR1 is SEHNR and CDR2 is FQNEAQ (reference sequence). The CDR3 has 16 residues. CDR3 sequence reads: CASSFPPGAVLAEAFF. As DNA, the CDR3 is TGTGCCAGCAGCTTCCCGCCAGGGGCAGTGTTGGCTGAAGCTTTCTTT.

The genes are TRBV7-9 and TRBJ2-2; possible D gene TRBD2, 6 bases. CDR3 length equals 14 residues. Trimming removed 7 bases at V and 5 bases at J, with 14 bases between. CDR1 and CDR2 from the germline V gene are SEHNR and FQNEAQ (reference sequence). The CDR3 loop is CASTSRGWTGELFF. The CDR3 region has the DNA TGTGCCAGCACGTCCCGGGGGTGGACCGGGGAGCTGTTTTTT.

As regards this clone: Other DNA sequences in the sample encode the same CDR3. This chain uses TRBV5-1 with TRBJ1-2; D perhaps matches TRBD1 (6 bases). Germline lookup yields CDR1 SGHRS and CDR2 YFSETQ. The length of the CDR3 is 12 residues. The V end was cut by 2 bases, the J end by 4 bases, with 6 bases between. The CDR3 protein is CASSLGGYGYTF. For the CDR3, the DNA is TGCGCCAGCAGCTTAGGGGGCTATGGCTACACCTTC. Based on the CDR3 plus reference TRBV5-1 and TRBJ1-2, the full variable domain is KAGVTQTPRYLIKTRGQQVTLSCSPISGHRSVSWYQQTPGQGLQFLFEYFSETQRNKGNFPGRFSGRQFSNSRSEMNVSTLELGDSALYLCASSLGGYGYTFGSGTRLTVV.

The chain employs TRBV21-1 and TRBJ2-1; the table's D gene call, TRBD2, was not cross checked with the DNA. TRBV21-1 is a recognized pseudogene. This CDR3 has 16 residues. CDR3 residues: CASSKAPSGGADEQFF. For the CDR3, the DNA is TGTGCCAGCAGCAAAGCGCCCAGCGGGGGGGCCGATGAGCAGTTCTTC.

By frequency in the sample, this clone is medium-sized (0.01 to 0.1%). The V gene is TRBV3-1 (or the pseudogene TRBV3-2), the J gene TRBJ1-3, with D tentatively TRBD1 (6 bases). Trimming took off 0 bases at V and 4 bases at J, with 10 bases between the two ends. The CDR3 runs to 15 residues. The germline V gene encodes CDR1 LGHDT and CDR2 YNNKEL (reference sequence). The CDR3 loop reads CASSQDPGVGNTIYF. CDR3 in DNA: TGTGCCAGCAGCCAAGACCCAGGGGTAGGAAACACCATATATTTT.

In DNA form, the CDR3 reads TGTGCCAGCAGCCAAGAGCGGGCTTTGACCGGGGAGCTGTTTTTT. This sequence encodes CASSQERALTGELFF. V gene TRBV4-2 combines with J gene TRBJ2-2, with D possibly matching TRBD2 (5 bases). Germline assignment: CDR1 LGHNA and CDR2 YNFKEQ. The CDR3 runs to 15 residues. Trimming left V 0 bases short and J 5 bases short, with 10 bases between.